The sequence of this TCR beta chain was determined in a study of blood T cells in healthy people across ages. At the level of the study: Per every two T cells, about one barcoded beta molecule was captured by template switching.

This clonotype showed up just a few times. Using a J-beta primer mix together with a sample-barcoded 5' primer, a second PCR was run for about 6 to 12 cycles. TCRdb re-derived calls from the 5' RACE reads in MiXCR, one entry per CDR3 protein. The sample has approximately 690,000 distinct CDR3 sequences, roughly 58% seen once; the top ten hold more than 35%. Trimming removed 4 bases from V and 2 bases from J; junction bases left unmatched: 9. The CDR3 covers 16 residues. In germline, CDR1 is DFQATT, CDR2 SNEGSKA (reference sequence). The clonotype originates from a man in his sixties in good health. Specimen: blood. V and J are TRBV20-1 and TRBJ2-3; 10 bases are a match to TRBD2. The CDR3 loop is CSATTIAGGVTDTQYF. CDR3 coding DNA: TGCAGTGCTACGACAATAGCGGGGGGAGTCACAGATACGCAGTATTTT.